The present T cell receptor beta chain was sequenced within a study of CD8+ T cells in alopecia areata. Regarding treatment: oral pan-JAK inhibitor, 5-10 mg twice daily. Alopecia areata patients had lesional scalp punch biopsies and peripheral blood taken from them. After isolation, RNA underwent reverse transcription to generate cDNA as the sequencing template. Sequencing was performed with immunoSEQ multiplex PCR; in TCRdb, only in-frame clones are kept and a portion is missing. This sample has approximately 170,000 clones, with around 56% found just once. There are 14 residues in the CDR3. Germline CDR1 is GTSNPN and CDR2 is SVGIG (reference sequence). Trimming took 5 bases from V and 5 from J; bases not matched to a gene: 8.

This clonotype was sampled from a human donor with alopecia areata. V and J are TRBV30 and TRBJ2-2; 7 bases align to TRBD1. The sample was CD4+ T cells sorted from blood, taken at week 4, from a patient treated with tofacitinib. CDR3 nucleotide sequence: TGTGCCTGGTCCAGGACAGGAGCAACCGGGGAGCTGTTTTTT. Its protein product is CAWSRTGATGELFF.